This is a list of T cell receptor beta chains from one sample in a study of shared clonotypes between healthy human individuals. Sequencing used immunoSEQ multiplex PCR; TCRdb keeps in-frame clones, though not all of them. This table holds over a million clones, roughly 96% found once. The sample consisted of naive CD4+ T cells sorted from blood. Receptors were obtained from a man aged 30 to 39 in good health. Each CDR3 is given with its conserved first and last residue. D genes are given only for firm matches. Size is stated for part of the rows, as once, few or many counts, or as a class when the clone is expanded.

CDR3aa,CDR3nt,abundance,v_gene,j_gene,d_gene
CASSLGLVGDTQYF,TGTGCCAGCAGCCTGGGACTAGTCGGCGATACGCAGTATTTT,-,TRBV11-3,TRBJ2-3,TRBD2
CASSFYAGTASYEQYF,TGTGCCAGCAGTTTTTACGCCGGGACAGCCTCCTACGAGCAGTACTTC,-,TRBV27,TRBJ2-7,TRBD1
CSVRSYLNTEAFF,TGCAGCGTCCGTTCCTACCTGAACACTGAAGCTTTCTTT,-,TRBV29-1,TRBJ1-1,-
CASSPDPGMVNTGELFF,TGCGCCAGCAGCCCGGACCCGGGGATGGTGAACACCGGGGAGCTGTTTTTT,-,TRBV5-1,TRBJ2-2,-
CASSLITGNEQYF,TGTGCCAGCAGCCTAATAACAGGGAACGAGCAGTACTTC,-,TRBV7-9,TRBJ2-7,-
CASSVSHGRTDTQYF,TGTGCCAGCAGCGTATCCCACGGGCGGACAGATACGCAGTATTTT,-,TRBV9,TRBJ2-3,-
CATSKLGTGYYNEQFF,TGTGCCACCAGTAAACTGGGGACAGGGTATTACAATGAGCAGTTCTTC,-,TRBV15,TRBJ2-1,TRBD1
CASSLGVRANEQFF,TGTGCCAGCAGCTTAGGCGTTAGAGCCAATGAGCAGTTCTTC,-,TRBV7-2,TRBJ2-1,-
CASSLLPGGNEQFF,TGTGCCAGCAGCTTACTCCCAGGGGGCAATGAGCAGTTCTTC,-,TRBV5-4,TRBJ2-1,TRBD1
CASSSWTGPGNTIYF,TGTGCCAGCAGCTCATGGACAGGGCCTGGAAACACCATATATTTT,once,TRBV14,TRBJ1-3,TRBD1
CASSLDGYSSYEQYF,TGCGCCAGCAGCTTGGATGGTTACAGCTCCTACGAGCAGTACTTC,-,TRBV5-1,TRBJ2-7,-
CASSLRLDNEQFF,TGTGCCAGCAGCTTAAGATTAGACAATGAGCAGTTCTTC,-,TRBV7-6,TRBJ2-1,-
CAIRRDPVNTEAFF,TGTGCCATCAGGAGGGATCCTGTTAACACTGAAGCTTTCTTT,-,TRBV10-3,TRBJ1-1,-
CASSFMDTEAFF,TGTGCCAGCAGCTTTATGGACACTGAAGCTTTCTTT,-,TRBV13,TRBJ1-1,-
CASSQDHSAGLGYTF,TGCGCCAGCAGCCAAGATCATTCAGCAGGGCTAGGCTACACCTTC,-,TRBV4-1,TRBJ1-2,-
CARSLQAGGRGNQPQHF,TGTGCCAGAAGCTTACAGGCCGGCGGCAGAGGAAATCAGCCCCAGCATTTT,-,TRBV7-5,TRBJ1-5,-
CASSTRGGAPQPQHF,TGTGCCAGTAGTACCCGGGGAGGGGCTCCCCAGCCCCAGCATTTT,once,TRBV19,TRBJ1-5,-
CASSMDSANEQFF,TGTGCCAGTAGTATGGACAGTGCGAATGAGCAGTTCTTC,-,TRBV19,TRBJ2-1,-
CASSPLSGSLQETQYF,TGTGCCAGCTCACCATTGAGCGGGAGCCTCCAAGAGACCCAGTACTTC,-,TRBV18,TRBJ2-5,TRBD2
CASSQDQGRVTQYF,TGTGCCAGCAGCCAAGACCAGGGCCGGGTGACCCAGTACTTC,-,TRBV14,TRBJ2-5,-
CASSVERTSGRAIETQYF,TGTGCCAGCAGTGTTGAGAGGACTAGCGGGAGGGCCATCGAGACCCAGTACTTC,-,TRBV2,TRBJ2-5,TRBD2
CASSGGTGPNTEAFF,TGCGCCAGCAGCGGAGGGACAGGGCCAAACACTGAAGCTTTCTTT,-,TRBV5-1,TRBJ1-1,TRBD1
CASSYTTPRYEQYF,TGTGCCAGCAGCTACACGACACCTAGATACGAGCAGTACTTC,-,TRBV5-8,TRBJ2-7,-
CASSQTDRGLGEQYF,TGCGCCAGCAGCCAGACGGACAGGGGGCTGGGCGAGCAGTACTTC,-,TRBV4-1,TRBJ2-7,TRBD1
CASSLGGNTEAFF,TGCGCCAGCAGCCTAGGCGGGAACACTGAAGCTTTCTTT,-,TRBV5-1,TRBJ1-1,-
CASSVDQGPYGYTF,TGTGCCAGCAGCGTAGATCAGGGACCCTATGGCTACACCTTC,-,TRBV9,TRBJ1-2,-
CASSPQSGRAYEQFF,TGTGCCAGCAGCCCCCAAAGCGGGAGGGCCTATGAGCAGTTCTTC,-,TRBV7-9,TRBJ2-1,TRBD2
CASSSGTIPHEQFF,TGTGCCAGCAGTAGCGGGACCATACCCCATGAGCAGTTCTTC,-,TRBV28,TRBJ2-1,TRBD2
CAIRSLSSNEQFF,TGTGCCATCAGGTCCTTATCCAGCAATGAGCAGTTCTTC,-,TRBV10-3,TRBJ2-1,-
CASSLYPGQGAKKLFF,TGCGCCAGCAGCCTTTATCCAGGACAGGGGGCAAAAAAACTGTTTTTT,-,TRBV4-1,TRBJ1-4,TRBD1
CASSLASGSPYEQYF,TGCGCCAGCAGCTTGGCGTCGGGCTCACCCTACGAGCAGTACTTC,-,TRBV5-1,TRBJ2-7,-
CASSEFLVKVGDYGYTF,TGTGCCAGCAGTGAATTTCTTGTAAAGGTCGGCGACTATGGCTACACCTTC,-,TRBV25-1,TRBJ1-2,-
CASSVGTSASSYNEQFF,TGTGCCAGCAGCGTTGGGACTAGCGCCAGCTCCTACAATGAGCAGTTCTTC,-,TRBV9,TRBJ2-1,TRBD2
CASSSPGQGTDTQYF,TGTGCCAGTAGTTCGCCGGGACAGGGCACAGATACGCAGTATTTT,-,TRBV19,TRBJ2-3,TRBD1
CASSASPGREETQYF,TGTGCCAGTAGTGCTAGCCCGGGCAGGGAAGAGACCCAGTACTTC,once,TRBV19,TRBJ2-5,-
CASSPGKTQYF,TGTGCCAGCTCACCAGGCAAGACCCAGTACTTC,-,TRBV18,TRBJ2-5,-
CASSPVSGTSQGEQFF,TGTGCCAGCTCACCAGTAAGCGGGACCTCCCAGGGAGAGCAGTTCTTC,-,TRBV18,TRBJ2-1,TRBD2
CASRTQGAYNEQFF,TGTGCCAGTAGGACACAGGGGGCTTACAATGAGCAGTTCTTC,-,TRBV19,TRBJ2-1,TRBD1
CASSLERRGTEAFF,TGTGCCAGCAGCTTAGAAAGGCGAGGAACTGAAGCTTTCTTT,-,TRBV7-2,TRBJ1-1,-
CSGRTSGRYSGELFF,TGCAGTGGAAGGACTAGCGGGAGGTATAGCGGGGAGCTGTTTTTT,-,TRBV29-1,TRBJ2-2,TRBD2
CASSTPHEQFF,TGTGCCAGCAGTACCCCCCATGAGCAGTTCTTC,-,TRBV6-5,TRBJ2-1,-
CASSLDWGDWYF,TGTGCCAGCAGCTTAGATTGGGGAGACTGGTACTTC,-,TRBV11-2,TRBJ2-7,-
CASSIGTVMNTEAFF,TGTGCCAGTAGTATAGGGACAGTGATGAACACTGAAGCTTTCTTT,-,TRBV19,TRBJ1-1,-
CASSSEGSGANVLTF,TGTGCCAGCAGCTCGGAGGGCTCTGGGGCCAACGTCCTGACTTTC,few,TRBV5-4,TRBJ2-6,-
CASSLTGGVYGYTF,TGTGCCAGCAGCCTGACAGGGGGGGTTTATGGCTACACCTTC,-,TRBV28,TRBJ1-2,TRBD1
CASRDSLYAHGYTF,TGTGCCAGCAGGGACAGTTTATATGCCCATGGCTACACCTTC,-,TRBV6-1,TRBJ1-2,-
CATSRDRRTGYEQYF,TGTGCCACCAGCAGAGATCGTCGGACAGGGTACGAGCAGTACTTC,-,TRBV15,TRBJ2-7,TRBD1
CASSLGLAGGQETQYF,TGTGCCAGCAGCTTAGGACTAGCGGGGGGGCAAGAGACCCAGTACTTC,-,TRBV11-2,TRBJ2-5,TRBD2
CASSQQGMAEQFF,TGTGCCAGCAGCCAACAGGGCATGGCAGAGCAGTTCTTC,-,TRBV25-1,TRBJ2-1,-